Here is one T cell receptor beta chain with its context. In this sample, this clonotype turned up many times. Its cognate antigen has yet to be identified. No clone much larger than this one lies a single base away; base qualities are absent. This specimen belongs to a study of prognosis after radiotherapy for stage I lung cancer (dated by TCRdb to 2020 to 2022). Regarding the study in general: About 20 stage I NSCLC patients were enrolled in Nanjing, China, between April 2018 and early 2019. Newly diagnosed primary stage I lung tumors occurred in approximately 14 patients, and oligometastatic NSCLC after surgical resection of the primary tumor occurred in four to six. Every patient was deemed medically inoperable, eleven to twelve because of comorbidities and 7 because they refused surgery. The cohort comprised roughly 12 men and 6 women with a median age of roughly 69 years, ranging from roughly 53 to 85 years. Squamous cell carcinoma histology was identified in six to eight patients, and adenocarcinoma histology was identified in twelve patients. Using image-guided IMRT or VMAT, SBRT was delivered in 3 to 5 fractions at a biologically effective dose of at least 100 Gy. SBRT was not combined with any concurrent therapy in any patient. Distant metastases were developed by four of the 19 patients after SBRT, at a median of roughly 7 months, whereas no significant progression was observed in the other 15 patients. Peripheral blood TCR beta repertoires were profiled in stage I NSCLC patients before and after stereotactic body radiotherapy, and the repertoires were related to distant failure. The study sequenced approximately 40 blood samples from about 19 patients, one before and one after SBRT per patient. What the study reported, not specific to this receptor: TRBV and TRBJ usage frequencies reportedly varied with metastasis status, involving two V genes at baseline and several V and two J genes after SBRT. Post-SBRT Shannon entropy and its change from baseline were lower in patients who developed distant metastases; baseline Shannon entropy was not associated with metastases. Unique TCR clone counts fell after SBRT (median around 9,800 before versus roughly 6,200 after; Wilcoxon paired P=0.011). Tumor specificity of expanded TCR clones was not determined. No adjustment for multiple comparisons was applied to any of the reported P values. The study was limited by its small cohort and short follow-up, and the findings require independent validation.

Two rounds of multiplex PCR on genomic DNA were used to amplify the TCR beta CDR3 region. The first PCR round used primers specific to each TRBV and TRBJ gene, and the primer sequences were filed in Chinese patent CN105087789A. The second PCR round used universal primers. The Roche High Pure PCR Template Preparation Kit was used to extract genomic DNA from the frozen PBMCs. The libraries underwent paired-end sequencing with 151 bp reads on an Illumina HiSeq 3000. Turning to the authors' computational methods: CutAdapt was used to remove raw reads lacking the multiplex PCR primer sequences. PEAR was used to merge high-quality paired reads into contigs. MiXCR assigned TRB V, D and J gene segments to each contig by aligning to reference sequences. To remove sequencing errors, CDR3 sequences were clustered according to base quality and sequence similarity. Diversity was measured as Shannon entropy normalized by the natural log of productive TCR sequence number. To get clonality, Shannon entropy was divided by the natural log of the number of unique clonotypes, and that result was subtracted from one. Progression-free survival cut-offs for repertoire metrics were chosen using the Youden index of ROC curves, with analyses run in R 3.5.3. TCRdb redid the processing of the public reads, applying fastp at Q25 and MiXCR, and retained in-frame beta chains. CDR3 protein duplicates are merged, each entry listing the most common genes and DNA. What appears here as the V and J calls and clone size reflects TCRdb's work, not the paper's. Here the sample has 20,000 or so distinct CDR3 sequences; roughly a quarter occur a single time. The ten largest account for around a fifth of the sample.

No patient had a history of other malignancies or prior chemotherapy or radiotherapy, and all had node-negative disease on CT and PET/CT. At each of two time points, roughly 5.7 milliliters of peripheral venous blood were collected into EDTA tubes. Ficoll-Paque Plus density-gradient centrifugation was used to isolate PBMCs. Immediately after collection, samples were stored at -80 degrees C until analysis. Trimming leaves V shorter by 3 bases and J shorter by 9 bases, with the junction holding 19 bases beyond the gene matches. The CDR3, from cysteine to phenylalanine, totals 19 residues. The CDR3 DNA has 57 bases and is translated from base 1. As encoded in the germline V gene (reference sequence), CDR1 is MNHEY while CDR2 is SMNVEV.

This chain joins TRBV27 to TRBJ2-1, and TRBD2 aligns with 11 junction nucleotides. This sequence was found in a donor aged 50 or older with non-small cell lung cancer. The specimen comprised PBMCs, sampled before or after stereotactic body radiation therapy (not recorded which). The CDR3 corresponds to CASSFRLAGGNLGITEQFF. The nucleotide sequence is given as TGTGCCAGCAGTTTTAGGCTAGCGGGGGGTAACCTGGGCATCACTGAGCAGTTCTTC.